These 32 T cell receptor beta chains were all obtained from the same sample, sequenced in a study of cytomegalovirus exposure and HLA in healthy donors. Primers for the PCR totalled 60 Vbeta and 13 Jbeta. Sequenced by immunoSEQ multiplex PCR; TCRdb stores in-frame clones only, minus some. The repertoire holds 100,000 to 120,000 clones, 70% to 85% seen once, with about 4.2% in the top ten. The sequenced material came from PBMCs. The source is a woman between 35 and 50 years old in good health and CMV-seropositive.

J is TRBJ2-5 and V is TRBV25-1; D perhaps matches TRBD2 (6 bases). CDR1 is MGHDK, CDR2 SYGVNS, per germline. This CDR3 is built from 15 residues. The V end lost 7 bases, the J end lost 5 bases, and 20 bases lay between the germline ends. CDR3 nucleotide sequence: TGTGCCAGCACCGAGGCGGGTGGGGGGATGGAGACCCAGTACTTC. Amino acid sequence: CASTEAGGGMETQYF.

The genes are TRBV6-5 and TRBJ1-3; the match to TRBD1 covers 8 bases. Germline-derived CDR1 and CDR2 are MNHEY and SVGAGI. The CDR3 has 15 residues. With 6 bases clipped from V and 5 bases from J, the junction kept 9 bases outside the gene matches. The CDR3 sequence is CASSLGQGPRNTIYF. Here the CDR3 DNA reads TGTGCCAGCAGCCTCGGACAGGGCCCTCGAAACACCATATATTTT.

The chain carries TRBV18 and TRBJ1-5; 7 bases align to TRBD1. The CDR3 spans 14 residues. With V trimmed by 4 bases and J by 3 bases, 3 bases remained unmatched. Germline-derived CDR1 and CDR2 are KGHSH and LQKENI. CDR3 in DNA: TGTGCCAGCTCACTCGGGACAGACAATCAGCCCCAGCATTTT. Its translation: CASSLGTDNQPQHF.

This clone was counted a few times. This chain links TRBV5-8 with TRBJ1-5; possible D gene TRBD1, 5 bases. CDR1 is SGHTS and CDR2 is YDEGEE in the germline V gene. Trimming took 1 base from V and 1 from J, leaving 6 bases between them. This CDR3 is 14 amino acids long. CDR3 DNA: TGTGCCAGCAGCTTGCGGGGGAGCAATCAGCCCCAGCATTTT. It specifies CASSLRGSNQPQHF.

The rearrangement joins TRBV5-6 to TRBJ2-7; D gene unclear. V lost 1 base to trimming and J lost 1 base, with 9 bases between them. The CDR3 has 14 residues. Per the germline V gene, CDR1 is SGHDT and CDR2 is YYEEEE. The CDR3 nucleotides are TGTGCCAGCAGCTTGTATCAGGCGTCCTACGAGCAGTACTTC. This encodes CASSLYQASYEQYF.

The V gene is TRBV25-1, the J gene TRBJ1-1, with TRBD1 matching over 8 bases. The CDR3 has 15 amino acids. Trimming removed 4 bases from V and 4 bases from J; junction bases left unmatched: 8. Germline assignment: CDR1 MGHDK and CDR2 SYGVNS. The CDR3 reads CASSALDRATTEAFF. CDR3 DNA: TGTGCCAGCAGTGCTCTGGACAGGGCTACCACTGAAGCTTTCTTT.

The chain employs TRBV7-2 and TRBJ1-3; D is uncertain. Germline V gene sequence: CDR1 SGHTA, CDR2 FQGNSA. Trimming left V 3 bases short and J 1 base short, with 13 bases between. CDR3 length: 16 residues. Here the CDR3 reads CASSFSPGVSGNTIYF. In DNA, the CDR3 is TGTGCCAGCAGCTTTTCCCCCGGGGTATCTGGAAACACCATATATTTT.

This chain uses TRBV19 with TRBJ1-1; 7 bases line up with TRBD1. The junction had 7 bases not matched to a gene; V was cut back by 7 bases and J by 11 bases. CDR3 size: 11 residues. CDR1 is LNHDA, CDR2 SQIVND, per germline (reference sequence). The CDR3 is CASTYTGDAFF. The CDR3 bases are TGTGCCAGTACTTACACAGGGGACGCTTTCTTT.

CDR3 sequence: CASSWGTPNYGYTF. In DNA form, the CDR3 reads TGTGCCAGCAGCTGGGGGACACCGAACTATGGCTACACCTTC. The chain has TRBV5-6 and TRBJ1-2; TRBD1 is a possible D gene (6 bases). Trimming stripped 3 bases from V and 2 bases from J, with 11 bases between. The germline gives CDR1 SGHDT, CDR2 YYEEEE. The CDR3 is 14 residues long.

V is TRBV30 and J is TRBJ2-1, with 8 bases identical to TRBD2. Germline V gene data show CDR1 as GTSNPN and CDR2 as SVGIG (reference sequence). This CDR3 is built from 12 residues. Unmatched junction bases numbered 5, after V lost 0 bases and J lost 13 bases. This CDR3 reads CAWSVGGRSQFF. CDR3 nucleotides: TGTGCCTGGAGTGTGGGCGGGAGGTCCCAGTTCTTC.

The V and J genes are TRBV27 and TRBJ2-3; 8 nucleotides match TRBD2. CDR1 and CDR2 (germline): MNHEY, SMNVEV (reference sequence). The V segment lost 6 bases and the J segment 4 bases; nucleotides outside the gene matches: 9. The CDR3 consists of 15 residues. DNA of the CDR3: TGTGCCAGCAGCTTACCGGGACTAGGGTCAGATACGCAGTATTTT. Amino acid sequence: CASSLPGLGSDTQYF.

This chain links TRBV7-2 with TRBJ2-7; TRBD1 matches at 7 bases. The germline CDR1 and CDR2 sequences are SGHTA and FQGNSA. This CDR3 contains 15 residues. After removal of 1 base from V and 2 bases from J, the junction contained 5 bases not matched to a gene. The CDR3 DNA reads as TGTGCCAGCAGCTTAGGGGTACAGGGGCCCTACGAGCAGTACTTC. Amino acid sequence: CASSLGVQGPYEQYF.

The rearrangement uses TRBV6-5 and TRBJ2-2; the match to TRBD1 covers 10 bases. Per the germline V gene, CDR1 is MNHEY and CDR2 is SVGAGI. V lost 8 bases to trimming and J lost 8 bases; unmatched junction nucleotides: 11. The CDR3 is made up of 15 amino acids. CDR3 sequence: CASRIDRGREGELFF. DNA of the CDR3: TGTGCCAGCCGAATTGACAGGGGGCGAGAGGGGGAGCTGTTTTTT.

In regard to this clone: The limits of the CDR3 on the DNA are not certain, so only TCRdb's listed CDR3 is given. The chain uses TRBV7-3 and TRBJ2-3; TRBD2 is taken as the D call from the table, unchecked against the DNA. Both ends counted, the CDR3 spans 18 residues. Germline assignment: CDR1 SGHTA and CDR2 FQGTGA. The CDR3 region is CASSQYVGSSTNLDTQYF.

The J gene is TRBJ2-3, the V gene TRBV7-6; TRBD1 matches at 9 bases. The CDR3 is 14 residues long. Unmatched junction bases numbered 0, after V lost 1 base and J lost 4 bases. CDR1 is SGHVS and CDR2 is FNYEAQ in the germline V gene. DNA for the CDR3: TGTGCCAGCAGCTTAGGGGACAGGGCAGATACGCAGTATTTT. It yields the protein CASSLGDRADTQYF.

The CDR3 nucleotides are TGTGCCAGCAGCCCAAGGATACTGGGGAGCTCCTACAATGAGCAGTTCTTC. Translated: CASSPRILGSSYNEQFF. The J gene is TRBJ2-1, the V gene TRBV7-6, with D possibly matching TRBD2 (5 bases). Trimming shortened V by 5 bases and J by 0 bases, and 17 bases separated the two germline ends. Germline assignment: CDR1 SGHVS and CDR2 FNYEAQ. CDR3 size: 17 residues.

The sample holds one count of this clone. The rearrangement uses TRBV7-3 and TRBJ1-2; TRBD1 is a possible D gene (6 bases). Germline-derived CDR1 and CDR2 are SGHTA and FQGTGA. V was pared by 2 bases and J by 6 bases, with 16 bases between. The CDR3 extends over 15 amino acids. CDR3 sequence (DNA): TGTGCCAGCAGCTTAGGAGGGGGGACTAGGAATGGCTACACCTTC. Its protein product is CASSLGGGTRNGYTF. The full variable domain, completed using reference TRBV7-3 and TRBJ1-2, is GAGVSQTPSNKVTEKGKYVELRCDPISGHTALYWYRQSLGQGPEFLIYFQGTGAADDSGLPNDRFFAVRPEGSVSTLKIQRTERGDSAVYLCASSLGGGTRNGYTFGSGTRLTVV.

The chain recombines TRBV5-1 with TRBJ1-2, with TRBD1 matching over 10 bases. There are 15 residues in the CDR3. The junction had 5 bases not matched to a gene; V was cut back by 0 bases and J by 6 bases. From germline, CDR1 is SGHRS and CDR2 YFSETQ. The CDR3 DNA sequence: TGCGCCAGCAGCTTGGGACAGGGGGCAGTGGATGGCTACACCTTC. As protein: CASSLGQGAVDGYTF.

This clone was seen a single time. The rearrangement uses TRBV2 and TRBJ2-6; 8 nucleotides agree with TRBD2. There are 16 residues in the CDR3. Trimming cost V 8 bases and J 2 bases; bases outside gene matches: 8. Per the germline V gene, CDR1 is SNHLY and CDR2 is FYNNEI. The DNA for the CDR3 is TGTGCCAGCGGAAGAAGCGGGAGCCCTGGGGCCAACGTCCTGACTTTC. The encoded protein is CASGRSGSPGANVLTF.

The chain has TRBV19 and TRBJ1-5; D is perhaps TRBD1 (5 bases). The CDR3 consists of 15 residues. The ends were cut back, 4 bases at V and 0 bases at J, with 10 bases in the middle. CDR1 LNHDA and CDR2 SQIVND come from the germline V gene (reference sequence). In DNA form, the CDR3 reads TGTGCCAGTAGTAAGACAGTTTATAGCAATCAGCCCCAGCATTTT. Translating it yields CASSKTVYSNQPQHF.

The rearrangement uses TRBV27 and TRBJ2-5; 12 positions match TRBD1. J was trimmed by 5 bases and V by 6 bases; bases with no gene match: 4. This CDR3 region has 14 residues. Germline CDR1 MNHEY, CDR2 SMNVEV (reference sequence). The CDR3 DNA reads TGTGCCAGCAGACGGGACAGGGGGCTGGAGACCCAGTACTTC. Encoded protein: CASRRDRGLETQYF.

V usage is TRBV6-5 and J usage is TRBJ2-7, with 7 bases matching TRBD1. The V gene end was trimmed by 4 bases and the J gene end by 5 bases; junction bases not matched to a gene: 11. The CDR3 loop spans 15 amino acids. CDR1 MNHEY and CDR2 SVGAGI come from the germline V gene. The DNA for the CDR3 is TGTGCCAGCAGTTCCCCGGCCACAGGGGTCCACGAGCAGTACTTC. Translating it yields CASSSPATGVHEQYF.

The chain joins TRBV5-1 to TRBJ1-2; 7 bases match TRBD1. Losses at the gene ends were 0 bases for V and 4 bases for J; bases not matched to a gene: 12. The CDR3 sequence is 17 residues long. CDR1 is SGHRS and CDR2 is YFSETQ in the germline V gene. The CDR3 DNA reads TGCGCCAGCAGCTTGGGGATTACAGGGGTCGGGCCCTATGGCTACACCTTC. This encodes CASSLGITGVGPYGYTF. The entire variable domain, with the rest obtained from reference TRBV5-1 and TRBJ1-2, is as follows: KAGVTQTPRYLIKTRGQQVTLSCSPISGHRSVSWYQQTPGQGLQFLFEYFSETQRNKGNFPGRFSGRQFSNSRSEMNVSTLELGDSALYLCASSLGITGVGPYGYTFGSGTRLTVV.

About this clone itself: At one boundary the junction diverges from the germline segment, which might be a read error. The rearrangement joins TRBV7-7 to TRBJ2-1, with D possibly being TRBD1 (6 bases). Per germline, CDR1 SSHAT and CDR2 FNYEAQ (reference sequence). This CDR3 region has 19 residues. As DNA, the CDR3 is TGTGCTAGCAGCTTTCCCCCTCTCCGGCGGTGGACAGACTACAATGAGCAGTTCTTC. This translates into CASSFPPLRRWTDYNEQFF.

This chain joins TRBV5-1 and TRBJ2-7; TRBD2 agrees at 11 bases. The germline V gene encodes CDR1 SGHRS and CDR2 YFSETQ. Trimming removed 0 bases from V and 1 base from J; junction bases left unmatched: 6. This CDR3 region has 17 residues. CDR3: CASSLAPTSGTSYEQYF. The CDR3 DNA reads as TGCGCCAGCAGCTTGGCTCCGACTAGCGGGACTTCCTACGAGCAGTACTTC.

The J gene is TRBJ2-5, the V gene TRBV7-6; D is ambiguous. Between the trimmed V and J ends, which lost 1 base and 4 bases, there was a span of 4 bases. CDR1 SGHVS and CDR2 FNYEAQ come from the germline V gene. The CDR3 loop spans 12 amino acids. CDR3: CASSLGVETQYF. The CDR3 region has the DNA TGTGCCAGCAGCTTAGGAGTAGAGACCCAGTACTTC.

V is TRBV5-1 and J is TRBJ2-6; possibly TRBD1 for D (6 bases). The CDR3 spans 18 residues. Trimming shortened V by 4 bases and J by 0 bases, and 17 bases separated the two germline ends. Germline loops: CDR1 SGHRS, CDR2 YFSETQ. CDR3: CASSPQPGASSGANVLTF. CDR3 DNA: TGCGCCAGCAGCCCCCAGCCAGGGGCGAGCTCTGGGGCCAACGTCCTGACTTTC.

The rearrangement joins TRBV25-1 to TRBJ1-5, with TRBD1 matching over 7 bases. The germline CDR1 and CDR2 sequences are MGHDK and SYGVNS. V lost 2 bases, J lost 0 bases, and 10 bases stayed unmatched. The CDR3 is 18 amino acids. The CDR3 DNA is TGTGCCAGCAGTGAAGGGGCAGGGGGTCCCTATAGCAATCAGCCCCAGCATTTT. Its protein is CASSEGAGGPYSNQPQHF. The full variable domain, in which reference TRBV25-1 and TRBJ1-5 provide the parts outside the CDR3, is EADIYQTPRYLVIGTGKKITLECSQTMGHDKMYWYQQDPGMELHLIHYSYGVNSTEKGDLSSESTVSRIRTEHFPLTLESARPSHTSQYLCASSEGAGGPYSNQPQHFGDGTRLSIL.

V and J are TRBV5-4 and TRBJ2-5; D gene unclear. The germline V and J ends were trimmed by 0 bases and 4 bases, with 4 bases remaining between them. Germline V gene sequence: CDR1 SGHNT, CDR2 YYREEE (reference sequence). The CDR3 loop spans 12 amino acids. CDR3 in DNA: TGTGCCAGCAGCTTGGCCCGAGAGACCCAGTACTTC. It encodes CASSLARETQYF.

The chain links TRBV29-1 to TRBJ2-5; 9 bases are a match to TRBD1. Matching the DNA end better, TRBJ2-7 makes the J call doubtful. The CDR3 sequence is 14 residues long. The germline V gene has CDR1 SQVTM and CDR2 ANQGSEA. The CDR3 DNA sequence: TGCAGCGTATTGGGGGGACAGGGTGCCTACGAGCAGTACTTC. Protein: CSVLGGQGAYEQYF.

About this clone: Germline and junction disagree at one end, which may indicate a read error. The chain carries TRBV7-9 and TRBJ1-4, with D uncertain. Germline CDR1 SEHNR, CDR2 FQNEAQ (reference sequence). The CDR3 has 13 residues. The CDR3 DNA follows: TGTTCCAGCAGCCGATATGTGGAGGAAAAACTGTTTTTT. It codes for CSSSRYVEEKLFF. The variable domain in full, with the rest retrieved from reference TRBV7-9 and TRBJ1-4, is DTGVSQNPRHKITKRGQNVTFRCDPISEHNRLYWYRQTLGQGPEFLTYFQNEAQLEKSRLLSDRFSAERPKGSFSTLEIQRTEQGDSAMYLCSSSRYVEEKLFFGSGTQLSVL.

In DNA form, the CDR3 reads TGTGCCAGCAGCCAAGGGACAGTTTGGAACTATGGCTACACCTTC. Translated: CASSQGTVWNYGYTF. The J gene is TRBJ1-2, the V gene TRBV14, with a possible D match to TRBD1 (6 bases). This CDR3 contains 15 residues. CDR1 is SGHDN and CDR2 is FVKESK in the germline V gene. Trimming took 1 base from V and 2 from J, leaving 11 bases between them.